Listed here are 3 T cell receptor beta chains from one sample, sequenced in a study of T cells in Graves' hyperthyroidism and ophthalmopathy. Researchers took RNA transcripts and amplified the TCR beta CDR3 regions from them. RT-PCR in the first round (using the HTBI primer set) targeted the TCR CDR3. TCRdb passed the multiplex PCR reads through MiXCR, listing each CDR3 protein once. The data show hundreds of thousands of distinct CDR3 sequences, about a fifth seen once. The sample taken for sequencing was blood. Receptors originate from a young man with Graves' ophthalmopathy.

This clonotype was counted ten times or more. The J gene is TRBJ1-1, the V gene TRBV30; D is undetermined. Deletions cut 0 bases from V and 8 bases from J, with 13 bases between. CDR1 is GTSNPN and CDR2 is SVGIG in the germline V gene (reference sequence). CDR3 size: 13 residues. Here the CDR3 DNA reads TGTGCCTGGAGTGTAGAGGTTGTGACAGAAGCTTTCTTT. Protein: CAWSVEVVTEAFF.

The CDR3 nucleotides are TGCAGTGCTGACCCGACAGGGAGGGATTCACCCCTCCACTTT. Its protein product is CSADPTGRDSPLHF. This chain links TRBV20-1 with TRBJ1-6, with TRBD1 identical over 7 bases. The junction had 9 bases not matched to a gene; V was cut back by 5 bases and J by 8 bases. This CDR3 is 14 amino acids long. Germline CDR1 reads DFQATT; CDR2 reads SNEGSKA (reference sequence).

This clonotype has just a few counts. The CDR3: CASGAGRITDTQYF. The CDR3, as DNA: TGTGCCAGCGGCGCCGGACGGATCACAGATACGCAGTATTTT. This chain connects TRBV6-2 or TRBV6-3 to TRBJ2-3; D gene ambiguous. The ends were cut back, 8 bases at V and 2 bases at J, with 14 bases in the middle. Germline V lookup: CDR1 MNHEY, CDR2 SVGEGT. The CDR3 runs to 14 residues.